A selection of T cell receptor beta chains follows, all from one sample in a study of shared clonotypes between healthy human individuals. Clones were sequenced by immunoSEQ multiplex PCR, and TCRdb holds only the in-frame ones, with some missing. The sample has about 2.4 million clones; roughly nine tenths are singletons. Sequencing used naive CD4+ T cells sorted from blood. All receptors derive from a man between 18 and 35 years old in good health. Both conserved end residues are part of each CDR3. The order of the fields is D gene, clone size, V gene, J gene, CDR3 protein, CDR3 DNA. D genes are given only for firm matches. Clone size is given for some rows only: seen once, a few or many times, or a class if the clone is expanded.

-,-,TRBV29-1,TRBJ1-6,CSVKFWTEKNNSPLHF,TGCAGCGTAAAATTCTGGACAGAAAAAAATAATTCACCCCTCCACTTT
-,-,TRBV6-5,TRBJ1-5,CASSSGGGGNQPQHF,TGTGCCAGCAGTTCTGGAGGAGGAGGCAATCAGCCCCAGCATTTT
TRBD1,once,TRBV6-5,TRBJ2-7,CASSLTGGSYEQYF,TGTGCCAGCAGTTTGACAGGGGGATCCTACGAGCAGTACTTC
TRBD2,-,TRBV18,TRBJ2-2,CASSTTSGGTGELFF,TGTGCCAGCTCAACAACTAGCGGGGGTACCGGGGAGCTGTTTTTT
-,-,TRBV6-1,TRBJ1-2,CASILPPPGNYGYTF,TGTGCCAGCATTTTGCCCCCCCCAGGAAACTATGGCTACACCTTC
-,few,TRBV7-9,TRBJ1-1,CASSPRGNTEAFF,TGTGCCAGCAGTCCTCGGGGGAACACTGAAGCTTTCTTT
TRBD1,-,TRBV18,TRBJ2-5,CASSRDRGMETQYF,TGTGCCAGCTCACGGGACAGGGGTATGGAGACCCAGTACTTC
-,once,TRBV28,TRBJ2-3,CASRDDTDTQYF,TGTGCCAGCCGTGACGACACAGATACGCAGTATTTT
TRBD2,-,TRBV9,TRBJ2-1,CASSRPGLAGGAPYNEQFF,TGTGCCAGCAGCAGACCGGGACTAGCGGGAGGGGCCCCCTACAATGAGCAGTTCTTC
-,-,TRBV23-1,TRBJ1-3,CASSRREQASGNTIYF,TGCGCCAGCAGTCGACGGGAACAGGCTTCCGGAAACACCATATATTTT
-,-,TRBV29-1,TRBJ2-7,CSVNRWGTHEQYF,TGCAGCGTTAATCGTTGGGGTACCCACGAGCAGTACTTC
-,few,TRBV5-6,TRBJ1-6,CASSTLQVSPLHF,TGTGCCAGCAGCACCCTACAGGTGTCACCCCTCCACTTT
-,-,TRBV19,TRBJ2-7,CASSIVTRTYEQYF,TGTGCCAGTAGTATAGTCACCAGGACCTACGAGCAGTACTTC
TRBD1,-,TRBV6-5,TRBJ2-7,CASRTGTGVYEQYF,TGTGCCAGCAGGACCGGGACAGGGGTTTACGAGCAGTACTTC
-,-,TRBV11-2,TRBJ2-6,CASSLDGGSGANVLTF,TGTGCCAGCAGCTTAGATGGGGGCTCTGGGGCCAACGTCCTGACTTTC
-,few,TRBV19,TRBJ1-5,CASREHNQPQHF,TGTGCCAGTAGAGAGCACAATCAGCCCCAGCATTTT
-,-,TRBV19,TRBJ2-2,CASSIGISIGTGELFF,TGTGCCAGTAGTATAGGGATATCGATTGGCACCGGGGAGCTGTTTTTT
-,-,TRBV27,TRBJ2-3,CASSLFSEGTDTQYF,TGTGCCAGCAGTTTATTTTCCGAGGGCACAGATACGCAGTATTTT
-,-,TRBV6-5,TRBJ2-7,CASSYSGTASYEQYF,TGTGCCAGCAGTTACTCCGGGACCGCCTCCTACGAGCAGTACTTC
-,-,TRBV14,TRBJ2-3,CASSHSQLQYF,TGTGCCAGCAGCCATAGTCAACTTCAGTATTTT
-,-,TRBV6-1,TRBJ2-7,CASSEIGQGRVNEQYF,TGTGCCAGCAGTGAAATCGGGCAGGGGAGAGTGAACGAGCAGTACTTC
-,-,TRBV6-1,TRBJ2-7,CASSESSVVSYEQYF,TGTGCCAGCAGTGAGTCTAGCGTCGTAAGCTACGAGCAGTACTTC
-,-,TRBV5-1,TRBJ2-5,CASSLGVLGRETQYF,TGCGCCAGCAGCTTGGGGGTTCTGGGTCGTGAGACCCAGTACTTC
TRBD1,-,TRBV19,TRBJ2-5,CASSMAIQGDRDF,TGTGCCAGTAGTATGGCTATCCAGGGCGACAGGGACTTC
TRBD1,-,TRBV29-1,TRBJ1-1,CSVRTGGATEAFF,TGCAGCGTCCGGACAGGGGGAGCCACTGAAGCTTTCTTT
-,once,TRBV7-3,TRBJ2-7,CASSPAEGFEQYF,TGTGCCAGCAGCCCCGCGGAGGGGTTCGAGCAGTACTTC
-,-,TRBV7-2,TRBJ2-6,CASSLASSSGANVLTF,TGTGCCAGCAGCTTAGCTTCTAGCTCTGGGGCCAACGTCCTGACTTTC
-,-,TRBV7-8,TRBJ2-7,CASSSGTLAYEQYF,TGTGCCAGCAGCTCCGGGACATTAGCCTACGAGCAGTACTTC
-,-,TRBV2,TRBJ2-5,CASSEALLETQYF,TGTGCCAGCAGTGAAGCGCTTTTGGAGACCCAGTACTTC
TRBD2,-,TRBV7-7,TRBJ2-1,CASSLASTSGYNEQFF,TGTGCTAGCAGCTTAGCATCGACTAGCGGCTACAATGAGCAGTTCTTC
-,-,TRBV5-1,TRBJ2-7,CASSVDSYEQYF,TGCGCCAGCAGCGTTGACTCCTACGAGCAGTACTTC
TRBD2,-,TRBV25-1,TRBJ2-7,CASSDSGTSGSYEQYF,TGTGCCAGCAGTGATTCCGGGACTAGCGGATCCTACGAGCAGTACTTC
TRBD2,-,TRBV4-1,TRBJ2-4,CASSPPPGREAKNIQYF,TGCGCCAGCAGCCCGCCGCCAGGGAGGGAGGCCAAAAACATTCAGTACTTC
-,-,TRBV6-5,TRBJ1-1,CASSYLGAKAFF,TGTGCCAGCAGTTACTTAGGGGCGAAAGCTTTCTTT
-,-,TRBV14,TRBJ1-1,CASSHHYFQGLGDTEAFF,TGTGCCAGCAGCCATCATTATTTCCAGGGGCTGGGGGACACTGAAGCTTTCTTT
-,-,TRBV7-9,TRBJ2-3,CASSPDNGITSTDTQYF,TGTGCCAGCAGCCCCGATAATGGTATAACTAGCACAGATACGCAGTATTTT
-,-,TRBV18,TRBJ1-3,CASSRGSGNTIYF,TGTGCCAGCTCACGAGGGTCTGGAAACACCATATATTTT
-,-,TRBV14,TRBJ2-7,CASSQAGSRVYEQYF,TGTGCCAGCAGCCAAGCAGGGAGCAGGGTTTATGAGCAGTACTTC
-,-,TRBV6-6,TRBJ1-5,CASSLTGHQPQHF,TGTGCCAGCAGCTTGACAGGCCATCAGCCCCAGCATTTT
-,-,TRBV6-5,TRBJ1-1,CASSRTSNTEAFF,TGTGCCAGCAGCAGGACGTCAAACACTGAAGCTTTCTTT
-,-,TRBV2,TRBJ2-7,CASSVSGSPYEQYF,TGTGCCAGCAGTGTCTCGGGGTCCCCCTACGAGCAGTACTTC
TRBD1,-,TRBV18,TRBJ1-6,CASSPYGQGVGSYNSPLHF,TGTGCCAGCTCACCATATGGACAGGGGGTAGGCTCCTATAATTCACCCCTCCACTTT
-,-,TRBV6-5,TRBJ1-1,CASSYSNRVGTEAFF,TGTGCCAGCAGTTACTCCAACCGTGTCGGCACTGAAGCTTTCTTT
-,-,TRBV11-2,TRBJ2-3,CASSLDGLSTDTQYF,TGTGCCAGCAGCTTAGACGGACTCAGCACAGATACGCAGTATTTT
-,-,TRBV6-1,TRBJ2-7,CASSELNFVSYEQYF,TGTGCCAGCAGTGAATTGAATTTCGTGTCCTACGAGCAGTACTTC
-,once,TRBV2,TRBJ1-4,CASSNYRDTNEKLFF,TGTGCCAGCAGTAATTACAGGGATACTAATGAAAAACTGTTTTTT
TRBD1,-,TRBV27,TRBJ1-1,CASSPNRGLTTEAFF,TGTGCCAGCAGTCCAAACAGGGGGCTAACGACTGAAGCTTTCTTT
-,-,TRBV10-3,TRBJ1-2,CAISESNREFF,TGTGCCATCAGTGAGTCTAACAGGGAATTCTTC
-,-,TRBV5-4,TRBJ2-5,CASSLDGRGRETQYF,TGTGCCAGCAGCTTGGATGGCAGGGGACGAGAGACCCAGTACTTC
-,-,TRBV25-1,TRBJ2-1,CASSAYGQSSYNEQFF,TGTGCCAGCAGTGCCTATGGACAGAGCTCCTACAATGAGCAGTTCTTC
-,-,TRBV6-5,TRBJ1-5,CATYQGRSSNQPQHF,TGTGCCACATATCAGGGCCGATCCTCTAATCAGCCCCAGCATTTT